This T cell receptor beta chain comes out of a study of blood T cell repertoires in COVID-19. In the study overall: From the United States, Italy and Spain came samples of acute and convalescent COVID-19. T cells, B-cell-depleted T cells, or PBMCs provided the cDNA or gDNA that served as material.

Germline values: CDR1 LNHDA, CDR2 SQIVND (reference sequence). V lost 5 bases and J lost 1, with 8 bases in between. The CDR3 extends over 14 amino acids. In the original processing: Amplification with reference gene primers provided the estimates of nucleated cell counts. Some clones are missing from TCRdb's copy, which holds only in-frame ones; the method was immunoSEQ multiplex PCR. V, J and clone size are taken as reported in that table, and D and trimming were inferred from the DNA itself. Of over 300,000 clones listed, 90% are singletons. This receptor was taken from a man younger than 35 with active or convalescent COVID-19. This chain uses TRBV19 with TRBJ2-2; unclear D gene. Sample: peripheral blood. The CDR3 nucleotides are TGTGCCAGTAGTCAGATGATGAACACCGGGGAGCTGTTTTTT. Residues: CASSQMMNTGELFF.